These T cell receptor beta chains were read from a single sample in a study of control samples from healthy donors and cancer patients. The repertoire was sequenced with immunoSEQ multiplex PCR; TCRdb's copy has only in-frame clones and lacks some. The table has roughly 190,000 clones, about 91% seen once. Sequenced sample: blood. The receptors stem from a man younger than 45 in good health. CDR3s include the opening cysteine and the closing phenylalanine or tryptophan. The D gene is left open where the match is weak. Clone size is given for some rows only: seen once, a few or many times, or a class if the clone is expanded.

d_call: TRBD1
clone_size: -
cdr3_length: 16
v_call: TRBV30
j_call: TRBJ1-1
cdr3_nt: TGTGCCTGGGGAGAAGGGACAGGGGGCATGAACACTGAAGCTTTCTTT
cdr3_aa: CAWGEGTGGMNTEAFF

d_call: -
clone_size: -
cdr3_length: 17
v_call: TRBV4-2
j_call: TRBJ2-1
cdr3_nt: TGTGCCAGCAGCCCCTCCAGGACCGGGACTGGACACAATGAGCAGTTCTTC
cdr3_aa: CASSPSRTGTGHNEQFF

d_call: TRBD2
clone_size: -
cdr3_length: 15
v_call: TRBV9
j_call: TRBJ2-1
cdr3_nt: TGTGCCAGCAGCGCGAGCGGGGGGGCCTTTGGTGAGCAGTTCTTC
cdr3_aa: CASSASGGAFGEQFF

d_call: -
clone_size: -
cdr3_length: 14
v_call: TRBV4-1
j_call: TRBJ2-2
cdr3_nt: TGCGCCAGCAGCCCGGGAGAGAACACCGGGGAGCTGTTTTTT
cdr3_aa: CASSPGENTGELFF

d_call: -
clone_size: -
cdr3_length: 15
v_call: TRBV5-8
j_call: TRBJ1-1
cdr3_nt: TGTGCCAGCAGCCCCGCGGGGGGTCGGGACACTGAAGCTTTCTTT
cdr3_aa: CASSPAGGRDTEAFF

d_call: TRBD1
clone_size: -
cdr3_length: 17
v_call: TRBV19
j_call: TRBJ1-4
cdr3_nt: TGTGCCAGTAGTATAGGACAGGGAGGGGCAACTAATGAAAAACTGTTTTTT
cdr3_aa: CASSIGQGGATNEKLFF

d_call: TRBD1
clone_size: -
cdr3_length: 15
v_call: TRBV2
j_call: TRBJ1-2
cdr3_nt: TGTGCCAGCAGTGAAAGTGTTCAGGGGGCCGATGGCTACACCTTC
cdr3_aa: CASSESVQGADGYTF

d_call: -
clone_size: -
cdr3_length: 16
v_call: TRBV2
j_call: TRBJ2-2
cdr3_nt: TGTGCCAGCAGTGGGACAGTCCCAGGGCAGATCGGGGAGCTGTTTTTT
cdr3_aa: CASSGTVPGQIGELFF

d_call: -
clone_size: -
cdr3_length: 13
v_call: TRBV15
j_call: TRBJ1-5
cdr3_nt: TGTGCCACCAGCAGAGATAGGGTTTCAGCCCCAGCATTT
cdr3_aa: CATSRDRVSAPAF

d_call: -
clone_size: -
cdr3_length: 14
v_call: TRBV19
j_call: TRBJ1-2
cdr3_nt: TGTGCCTCCTCGGCGGACGCCACGGGGGGTGGCTACACCTTC
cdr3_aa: CASSADATGGGYTF

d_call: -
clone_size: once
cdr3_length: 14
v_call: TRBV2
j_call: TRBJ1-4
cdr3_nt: TGTGCCAGCGATTCAGGGTCGTTCCGGGAAAAACTGTTTTTT
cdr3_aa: CASDSGSFREKLFF

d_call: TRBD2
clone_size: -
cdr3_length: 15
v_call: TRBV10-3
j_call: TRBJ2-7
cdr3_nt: TGTGCCATCAGTGAGGCGGGAGGACGGTCCTACGAGCAGTACTTC
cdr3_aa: CAISEAGGRSYEQYF

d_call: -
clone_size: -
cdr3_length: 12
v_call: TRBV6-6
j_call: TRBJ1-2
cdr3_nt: TGTGCCAGCAGTTTCGGGGACTATGGCTACACCTTC
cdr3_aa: CASSFGDYGYTF

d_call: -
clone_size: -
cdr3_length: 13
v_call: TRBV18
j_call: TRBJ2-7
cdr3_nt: TGTGCCAGCTCCCAAAAAAGTTCCTACGAGCAGTACTTC
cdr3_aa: CASSQKSSYEQYF

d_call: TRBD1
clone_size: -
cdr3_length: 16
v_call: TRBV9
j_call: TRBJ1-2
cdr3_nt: TGTGCCAGCAGCGCCTACTCCGGGACAGGGAATCTAGGCTACACCTTC
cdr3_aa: CASSAYSGTGNLGYTF

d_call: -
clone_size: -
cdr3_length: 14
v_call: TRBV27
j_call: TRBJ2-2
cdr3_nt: TGTGCCAGCAGTTCCATCCGAAACACCGGGGAGCTGTTTTTT
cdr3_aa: CASSSIRNTGELFF

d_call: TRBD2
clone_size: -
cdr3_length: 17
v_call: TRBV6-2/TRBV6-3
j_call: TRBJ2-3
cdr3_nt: TGTGCCAGCAGTTACGGCCTAGCGGGGGCCCGCACAGATACGCAGTATTTT
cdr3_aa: CASSYGLAGARTDTQYF

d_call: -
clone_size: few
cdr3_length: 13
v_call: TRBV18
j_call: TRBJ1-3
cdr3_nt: TGTGCCAGCTCACCTTACGGGCGGAACACCATATATTTT
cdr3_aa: CASSPYGRNTIYF

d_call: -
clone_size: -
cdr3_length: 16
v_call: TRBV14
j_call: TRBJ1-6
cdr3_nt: TGTGCCAGCAGCCAGTGGGGTCCAGGGTCCAATTCACCCCTCCACTTT
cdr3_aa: CASSQWGPGSNSPLHF

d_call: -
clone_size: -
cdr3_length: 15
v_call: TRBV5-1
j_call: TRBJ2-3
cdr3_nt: TGCGCCAGCAGCATGGTGACAGACCGCACAGATACGCAGTATTTT
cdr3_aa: CASSMVTDRTDTQYF

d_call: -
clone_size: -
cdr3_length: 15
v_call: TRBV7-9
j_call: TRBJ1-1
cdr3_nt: TGTGCCAGCAGCAACCCAATTGGGACCAATACTGAAGCTTTCTTT
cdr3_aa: CASSNPIGTNTEAFF

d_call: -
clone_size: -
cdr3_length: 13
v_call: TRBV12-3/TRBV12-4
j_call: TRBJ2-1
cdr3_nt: TGTGCCAGCAGTAGGGGACTGGAACGAGAGCAGTTCTTC
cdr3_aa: CASSRGLEREQFF

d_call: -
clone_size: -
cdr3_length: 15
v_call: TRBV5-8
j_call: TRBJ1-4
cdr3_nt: TGTGCCAGCAGCTTGGCCGGGACCCTTGGGGGAAAACTGTTTTTT
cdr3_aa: CASSLAGTLGGKLFF

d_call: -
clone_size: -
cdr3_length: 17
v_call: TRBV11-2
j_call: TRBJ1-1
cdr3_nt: TGTGCCAGCAACCTTAAAACGGGGGGGCCATTGAACACTGAAGCTTTCTTT
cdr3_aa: CASNLKTGGPLNTEAFF

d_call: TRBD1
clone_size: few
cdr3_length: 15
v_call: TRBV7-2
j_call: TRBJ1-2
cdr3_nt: TGTGCCAGCAGCTTCGGACAGGGTGGGGTTCGCGGCTACACCTTC
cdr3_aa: CASSFGQGGVRGYTF

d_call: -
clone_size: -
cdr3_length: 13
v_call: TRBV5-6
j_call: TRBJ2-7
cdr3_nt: TGTGCCAGCAGCTCCGGGGTGTACTACGAGCAGTACTTC
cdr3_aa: CASSSGVYYEQYF